The 11 T cell receptor beta chains listed next were all sequenced from one sample in a study of chemoradiotherapy in HPV16-positive cancers. Method: immunoSEQ multiplex PCR; TCRdb's copy keeps in-frame clones and lacks some. The profile shows around 68,000 clones, about 88% of them singletons. The sample here was blood, taken from a patient who underwent chemoradiotherapy. Receptor source: a human donor with HPV-associated anogenital cancer.

The chain uses TRBV7-2 and TRBJ1-2; the match to TRBD1 covers 7 bases. The germline CDR1 and CDR2 sequences are SGHTA and FQGNSA. The ends lost 2 bases at V and 4 bases at J; junction bases unmatched: 13. This CDR3 is 17 amino acids long. In nucleotides, the CDR3 is TGTGCCAGCAGCTTAACCGGGACAGCCGGCAAAATCTATGGCTACACCTTC. As protein: CASSLTGTAGKIYGYTF.

CDR3 protein: CASSLSSGLYNEQFF. CDR3 DNA: TGTGCCAGCAGCTTAAGTAGCGGGCTATACAATGAGCAGTTCTTC. V and J are TRBV7-2 and TRBJ2-1; TRBD2 matches 7 bases. The germline gives CDR1 SGHTA, CDR2 FQGNSA. The CDR3 length is 15 residues. Trimming cost V 2 bases and J 4 bases; bases outside gene matches: 5. Full variable domain (rest looked up from reference TRBV7-2 and TRBJ2-1): GAGVSQSPSNKVTEKGKDVELRCDPISGHTALYWYRQSLGQGLEFLIYFQGNSAPDKSGLPSDRFSAERTGGSVSTLTIQRTQQEDSAVYLCASSLSSGLYNEQFFGPGTRLTVL.

This clone was observed a few times. The chain uses TRBV19 and TRBJ2-7; no definite D call. The germline V and J ends were trimmed by 3 bases and 1 base, with 13 bases remaining between them. CDR1 is LNHDA and CDR2 is SQIVND in the germline V gene (reference sequence). CDR3 size: 15 residues. The chain's CDR3 is CASSITLVSSYEQYF. CDR3 bases: TGTGCCAGTAGTATTACCCTCGTCTCGTCCTACGAGCAGTACTTC.

J is TRBJ2-1 and V is TRBV10-3, with 8 bases that match TRBD2. Germline CDR1 is ENHRY and CDR2 is SYGVKD. This CDR3 has 13 residues. J lost 4 bases, V lost 10 bases, and 6 bases had no gene match. CDR3 sequence: CATKRENYNEQFF. CDR3 DNA: TGTGCCACGAAGCGGGAGAATTACAATGAGCAGTTCTTC.

The CDR3 DNA sequence: TGCGCCAGCAGCTTGGAGAGGGTGAATCGGGTTGATACGCAGTATTTT. Its protein is CASSLERVNRVDTQYF. This chain joins TRBV5-1 and TRBJ2-3; a possible D gene is TRBD2 (5 bases). Germline CDR1 and CDR2: SGHRS and YFSETQ. The CDR3 is 16 amino acids. V shed 0 bases and J shed 6 bases, with 17 bases lying between them. The full variable domain, rest sourced from reference TRBV5-1 and TRBJ2-3, is KAGVTQTPRYLIKTRGQQVTLSCSPISGHRSVSWYQQTPGQGLQFLFEYFSETQRNKGNFPGRFSGRQFSNSRSEMNVSTLELGDSALYLCASSLERVNRVDTQYFGPGTRLTVL.

V is TRBV15 and J is TRBJ2-1; no firm D call. The V gene's germline CDR1 is LNHNV and CDR2 YYDKDF (reference sequence). The CDR3 contains 15 residues. Trimming took off 0 bases at V and 6 bases at J, with 12 bases between the two ends. The CDR3 reads CATSRERRTLNEQFF. The CDR3 region has the DNA TGTGCCACCAGCAGAGAGCGCCGCACCCTCAATGAGCAGTTCTTC.

The chain recombines TRBV28 with TRBJ2-5; D remains ambiguous. The CDR3 extends over 15 amino acids. V lost 2 bases to trimming and J lost 7 bases, with 17 bases between them. CDR1 and CDR2 from the germline V gene are MDHEN and SYDVKM. The CDR3, as DNA: TGTGCCAGCAGTTTAGTGGCAGCCTCAAAAGGGACCCAGTACTTC. It encodes CASSLVAASKGTQYF.

This chain joins TRBV28 and TRBJ2-5; D might be TRBD1 (5 bases). CDR1 is MDHEN, CDR2 SYDVKM, per germline. The CDR3 sequence is 13 residues long. Trimming removed 2 bases from V and 5 bases from J, with 9 bases in between. CDR3 nucleotides: TGTGCCAGCAGTTTAGGCAGGGTGGAGACCCAGTACTTC. Translating gives CASSLGRVETQYF. The full variable domain, its missing parts supplied by reference TRBV28 and TRBJ2-5, is DVKVTQSSRYLVKRTGEKVFLECVQDMDHENMFWYRQDPGLGLRLIYFSYDVKMKEKGDIPEGYSVSREKKERFSLILESASTNQTSMYLCASSLGRVETQYFGPGTRLLVL.

The chain carries TRBV27 and TRBJ2-7; D gene ambiguous. Deletions cut 0 bases from V and 0 bases from J, with 6 bases between. This CDR3 comprises 14 residues. The germline gives CDR1 MNHEY, CDR2 SMNVEV (reference sequence). The CDR3 spells CASSLSPGSYEQYF. As DNA, the CDR3 is TGTGCCAGCAGTTTATCGCCAGGCTCCTACGAGCAGTACTTC.

The chain recombines TRBV7-2 with TRBJ2-7, with D possibly TRBD2 on 6 matching bases. Per the germline V gene, CDR1 is SGHTA and CDR2 is FQGNSA. The V and J ends lost 7 bases and 0 bases respectively, with 13 bases between them. The CDR3 runs to 14 residues. The CDR3 reads CASKQTRSSYEQYF. In DNA form, the CDR3 reads TGTGCCAGCAAGCAGACTAGAAGCTCCTACGAGCAGTACTTC.

The genes are TRBV10-3 and TRBJ1-2; no clear D gene. The CDR3 is 14 residues long. The germline CDR1 and CDR2 sequences are ENHRY and SYGVKD. V was trimmed by 0 bases and J by 7 bases, leaving 12 bases between them. The CDR3 DNA reads TGTGCCATCAGTGAGTCCACACGCCAAAGTGGCTACACCTTC. This encodes CAISESTRQSGYTF.